This is a list of T cell receptor beta chains from one sample in a study of blood T cell repertoires in COVID-19. Assay used: immunoSEQ multiplex PCR; TCRdb lists only in-frame clones, some missing. The sample holds under 400,000 clones; around 86% are singletons and the top ten take about 4%. The source material was PBMCs or T cells enriched from blood (not recorded which). Receptors originate from a woman between 40 and 55 years old with acute COVID-19. CDR3s include the opening cysteine and the closing phenylalanine or tryptophan. Fields, in order: clone size, V gene, D gene, J gene, CDR3 DNA, CDR3 protein. D genes are given only for firm matches. Clone size, where shown, is once, few, many, or a class for clones that have expanded.

NA	TRBV28	NA	TRBJ2-1	TGTGCCAGCACTCTTGGAGGATTGTTCTTC	CASTLGGLFF
NA	TRBV7-2	TRBD2	TRBJ2-3	TGTGCCAGCAGCTTAGCGGCGGGAGACACAGATACGCAGTATTTT	CASSLAAGDTDTQYF
NA	TRBV10-3	TRBD1	TRBJ2-6	TGTGCCATCAGTGGGACAGGTGGAGTCTGGGCCAACGTCCTGACTTTC	CAISGTGGVWANVLTF
NA	TRBV5-1	TRBD1	TRBJ2-7	TGCGCCAGCAGCCCAGGACAGGGGGCCTACGAGCAGTACTTC	CASSPGQGAYEQYF
NA	TRBV7-2	TRBD1	TRBJ1-5	TGTGCCAGCAGCTTACCAGGGGGCGCTCAGCCCCAGCATTTT	CASSLPGGAQPQHF
NA	TRBV4-2	TRBD1	TRBJ2-1	TGTGCCAGCAGCCCGTCCGTAGCAGGGGGCAATGAGCAGTTCTTC	CASSPSVAGGNEQFF
few	TRBV29-1	NA	TRBJ1-2	TGCAGCGTTGCTCGACAGTCTAACTATGGCTACACCTTC	CSVARQSNYGYTF
NA	TRBV2	TRBD1	TRBJ2-3	TGTGCCAGCAGCGGACAGGGGGCGGATACGCAGTATTTT	CASSGQGADTQYF
NA	TRBV21-1	NA	TRBJ1-5	TGTGCCAGCAGCAGGACGGGGTATAGCAATCAGCCCCAGCATTTT	CASSRTGYSNQPQHF
few	TRBV15	TRBD2	TRBJ2-3	TGTGCCACCAGCAGAGAAGCGGGAGCGGGCACAGATACGCAGTATTTT	CATSREAGAGTDTQYF
NA	TRBV28	TRBD1	TRBJ1-5	TGTGCCATCTGGGGGACAGGGGATCAGCCCCAGCATTTT	CAIWGTGDQPQHF
NA	TRBV7-2	NA	TRBJ1-2	TGTGCCAGCAGCTTTCCGGGAAACTATGGCTACACCTTC	CASSFPGNYGYTF
NA	TRBV5-1	TRBD1	TRBJ2-7	TGCGCCAGCAGCTTGGTGGGGACAGCATTCTACGAGCAGTACTTC	CASSLVGTAFYEQYF
once	TRBV9	NA	TRBJ2-2	TGTGCCAGCAGCGTCCACCCAATTTCACAGGGACCCGGGGAGCTGTTTTTT	CASSVHPISQGPGELFF
NA	TRBV5-8	NA	TRBJ1-5	TGTGCCAGCAGTTTTGACACGTCGCCCCAGCATTTT	CASSFDTSPQHF
once	TRBV6-1	NA	TRBJ1-2	TGTGCCAGCAGTGAAGACCTCATGGCTGGCTACACCTTC	CASSEDLMAGYTF
NA	TRBV28	NA	TRBJ1-6	TGTGCCAGCAGAAGGACAGACAGCTCCTATAATTCACCCCTCCACTTT	CASRRTDSSYNSPLHF
NA	TRBV10-3	NA	TRBJ2-5	TGTGCCATCAGTGGCCCTCAGGGAGAGACCCAGTACTTC	CAISGPQGETQYF
NA	TRBV6-5	NA	TRBJ1-6	TGTGCCAGCAGAATAATACAGCAGGGTGCCCTCCACTTT	CASRIIQQGALHF
NA	TRBV9	TRBD2	TRBJ2-3	TGTGCCAGCAGCGTAGGAGGCGGGAGAGGCGGGGCAGATACGCAGTATTTT	CASSVGGGRGGADTQYF
few	TRBV24-1	TRBD1	TRBJ2-1	TGTGCCACCAGTGATTCGGTGGGACAGGGACACTACAATGAGCAGTTCTTC	CATSDSVGQGHYNEQFF
once	TRBV27	NA	TRBJ2-1	TGTGCCAGCAGTCCCGTACGGTTGAATGAGCAGTTCTTC	CASSPVRLNEQFF
few	TRBV4-2	TRBD1	TRBJ1-4	TGTGCCAGCAGCCAAGATATTGGGACAGGAAAAGAAAAACTGTTTTTT	CASSQDIGTGKEKLFF
once	TRBV19	NA	TRBJ2-5	TGTGCCTCGTCCCCCATCGGGATTCAAGAGACCCAGTACTTC	CASSPIGIQETQYF
NA	TRBV20-1	NA	TRBJ1-3	TGCAGTGCTAGTGTCCGGACAGTCCCTTGGACCATATATTTT	CSASVRTVPWTIYF
NA	TRBV9	TRBD1	TRBJ2-2	TGTGCCAGCAGCGTAGCCCCTCTCGGACAGGGGAGCGGGGAGCTGTTTTTT	CASSVAPLGQGSGELFF
NA	TRBV6-6	TRBD2	TRBJ2-7	TGTGCCAGCAGTCAACAACTAGCGGGGGGCCTAACCTACGAGCAGTACTTC	CASSQQLAGGLTYEQYF
NA	TRBV27	TRBD1	TRBJ2-2	TGTGCCAGCAGCCCCGATTGGGACAGGGGTGGCACCGGGGAGCTGTTTTTT	CASSPDWDRGGTGELFF
NA	TRBV15	NA	TRBJ2-7	TGTGCCACCAGCCGCGGAGGTGGCGGGGCCTACGAGCAGTACTTC	CATSRGGGGAYEQYF
NA	TRBV12-5	TRBD1	TRBJ2-7	TGTGCTAGTTCTCGACAGGGGTTTGGCGAGCAGTACTTC	CASSRQGFGEQYF